This T cell receptor (beta chain) was identified during a study of blood T cells in healthy people across ages. Study-wide results and caveats: Naive T cell percentage by flow cytometry tracked strongly with beta diversity. Whereas aged donors had fewer naive CD4+ cells, long-lived donors had more of them and higher diversity.

It was with a sample-barcoded 5' primer and a J-beta primer mix that a second PCR of roughly 7 to 12 cycles was run. TCRdb fed the 5' RACE reads into MiXCR, producing one record per CDR3 protein. The sample records 1.5 million or so distinct CDR3 sequences, 40% to 45% being singletons. This clonotype was detected only a few times. What it binds is unknown. Isolated per sample were at least 6 million PBMCs. Each sample provided at least 5.5 micrograms of extracted total RNA. CDR1 and CDR2 from the germline V gene are KGHSH and LQKENI. The CDR3 contains 14 residues. With 4 bases removed from V and 1 base from J, the gap between germline ends came to 10 bases.

Sequencing was carried out using blood. The chain recombines TRBV18 with TRBJ1-1; D may be TRBD1 (5 bases). The origin of this receptor is a woman under 30 in good health. CDR3 in DNA: TGTGCCAGCTCACTCGACAGAAAGAACACTGAAGCTTTCTTT. Translated: CASSLDRKNTEAFF.